Below, 12 T cell receptor beta chains from the same sample are listed, as sequenced in a study of T cell responses to AZD1222 COVID-19 vaccine. Generated by immunoSEQ multiplex PCR, the TCRdb table keeps only in-frame clones and is missing some. The sample gives about 63,000 clones, about 85% of which show up once; around 20% is in the top ten. Sample: peripheral blood, taken on day 0 of AZD1222 vaccination. Receptors originate from an adult in good health.

The rearrangement links TRBV5-6 to TRBJ2-7; 11 bases agree with TRBD2. V lost 0 bases to trimming and J lost 6 bases; unmatched junction nucleotides: 11. Germline V gene sequence: CDR1 SGHDT, CDR2 YYEEEE. The CDR3 runs to 17 residues. The CDR3 DNA follows: TGTGCCAGCAGCTTGGCACTAGCGGGGGCCCAGGGAGCCGAGCAGTACTTC. It codes for CASSLALAGAQGAEQYF.

The V call is TRBV6-5, the J call TRBJ1-2, with D perhaps TRBD1 (5 bases). The germline CDR1 and CDR2 sequences are MNHEY and SVGAGI. The V and J ends lost 5 bases and 3 bases respectively, with 7 bases between them. This CDR3 comprises 12 residues. CDR3 protein: CASSRGHYGYTF. CDR3 DNA sequence: TGTGCCAGCAGTCGGGGCCACTATGGCTACACCTTC.

V is TRBV5-8 and J is TRBJ1-2; D remains ambiguous. Germline V lookup: CDR1 SGHTS, CDR2 YDEGEE. This CDR3 spans 12 amino acids. V was clipped by 1 base and J by 3 bases, with 4 bases between them. CDR3 region: CASSLPDYGYTF. CDR3 bases: TGTGCCAGCAGCTTGCCGGACTATGGCTACACCTTC. Based on the CDR3 plus reference TRBV5-8 and TRBJ1-2, the full variable domain is EAGVTQSPTHLIKTRGQQATLRCSPISGHTSVYWYQQALGLGLQFLLWYDEGEERNRGNFPPRFSGRQFPNYSSELNVNALELEDSALYLCASSLPDYGYTFGSGTRLTVV.

J is TRBJ2-1 and V is TRBV5-6; 10 bases are shared with TRBD1. J gave up 3 bases and V 4 bases, and 4 bases lay outside the gene matches. Germline CDR1 is SGHDT and CDR2 is YYEEEE. The CDR3 loop spans 15 amino acids. CDR3 protein: CASSRGTGVYNEQFF. The CDR3 DNA reads TGTGCCAGCAGCCGAGGGACAGGGGTCTACAATGAGCAGTTCTTC.

The chain is built from TRBV19 and TRBJ1-1, with D unclear. The V end was cut by 3 bases, the J end by 2 bases, with 7 bases between. The CDR3 is 13 residues long. Germline V CDR1 and CDR2: LNHDA, SQIVND (reference sequence). The DNA of the CDR3 is TGTGCCAGTAGTATCTTTCCCAACACTGAAGCTTTCTTT. It encodes CASSIFPNTEAFF.

The rearrangement links TRBV7-9 to TRBJ2-3, with a weak D call TRBD1 (5 bases). The V end was cut by 5 bases, the J end by 2 bases, with 8 bases between. The length of the CDR3 is 13 residues. Germline V gives CDR1 SEHNR, CDR2 FQNEAQ (reference sequence). The DNA of the CDR3 is TGTGCCAGCAGCCTCAGGGACACAGATACGCAGTATTTT. Translating gives CASSLRDTDTQYF.

This chain links TRBV7-6 with TRBJ2-3; 13 nucleotides align to TRBD2. The V gene end was trimmed by 5 bases and the J gene end by 3 bases; junction bases not matched to a gene: 2. The CDR3 sequence is 15 residues long. CDR1 and CDR2 from the germline V gene are SGHVS and FNYEAQ. The CDR3 spells CASSLLAGGTDTQYF. The CDR3 bases are TGTGCCAGCAGCCTACTAGCGGGGGGGACAGATACGCAGTATTTT. The whole variable domain, filled in from reference TRBV7-6 and TRBJ2-3, reads GAGVSQSPRYKVTKRGQDVALRCDPISGHVSLYWYRQALGQGPEFLTYFNYEAQQDKSGLPNDRFSAERPEGSISTLTIQRTEQRDSAMYRCASSLLAGGTDTQYFGPGTRLTVL.

The CDR3 loop is CASSVGGGENQPQHF. The DNA of the CDR3 is TGTGCCAGCAGCGTAGGCGGTGGGGAGAATCAGCCCCAGCATTTT. This chain connects TRBV9 to TRBJ1-5, with unresolved D. The germline V and J ends were trimmed by 0 bases and 4 bases, with 11 bases remaining between them. Germline V gives CDR1 SGDLS, CDR2 YYNGEE. CDR3 size: 15 residues.

This chain joins TRBV6-2 or TRBV6-3 and TRBJ2-7, with TRBD2 identical over 9 bases. The length of the CDR3 is 14 residues. V lost 4 bases and J lost 0; bases outside the gene matches: 1. The germline gives CDR1 MNHEY, CDR2 SVGEGT. As DNA, the CDR3 is TGTGCCAGCAGTTCTAGCGGGACCTCCTACGAGCAGTACTTC. Translating gives CASSSSGTSYEQYF.

The gene calls are TRBV20-1 and TRBJ1-1, with D maybe TRBD1 (5 bases). V was trimmed by 3 bases and J by 6 bases, leaving 17 bases between them. This CDR3 contains 14 residues. In germline, CDR1 is DFQATT, CDR2 SNEGSKA (reference sequence). In DNA, the CDR3 is TGCAGTGCTAGTGGGACGGGGGTGCGGGCTGAAGCTTTCTTT. Encoded protein: CSASGTGVRAEAFF.

The chain joins TRBV18 to TRBJ1-4, with a possible D match to TRBD1 (5 bases). Trimming cost V 2 bases and J 6 bases, with 19 bases left between them. The CDR3 length is 17 residues. Germline V CDR1 and CDR2: KGHSH, LQKENI. The CDR3 DNA follows: TGTGCCAGCTCACCAAGGTTAAGGCCCAGGGAAGATGAAAAACTGTTTTTT. Translating it yields CASSPRLRPREDEKLFF.

The chain joins TRBV3-1 (or the pseudogene TRBV3-2) to TRBJ1-3; 7 bases line up with TRBD1. This CDR3 is 15 amino acids long. Germline-derived CDR1 and CDR2 are LGHDT and YNNKEL (reference sequence). Trimming took 4 bases from V and 4 from J; bases not matched to a gene: 7. This chain's CDR3 is CASSPLQGSGNTIYF. For the CDR3, the DNA is TGTGCCAGCAGCCCACTACAGGGGAGCGGAAACACCATATATTTT.